This note documents a single T cell receptor (beta chain) sequence. This sample is drawn from a study of blood T cell repertoires in COVID-19. Germline CDR1 and CDR2: LGHNA and YSLEER. The CDR3 is 13 residues long. V was clipped by 0 bases and J by 7 bases, with 7 bases between them. This table comes from immunoSEQ multiplex PCR, and its TCRdb copy is limited to in-frame clones, with some not included. The sample has about 120,000 clones, 80% to 90% seen once. V gene TRBV4-3 combines with J gene TRBJ1-5; D is uncertain. The TCR comes from a woman aged 45-59 years with active or convalescent COVID-19. The source material was peripheral blood. CDR3 amino acids: CASSQDHGQPQHF. DNA of the CDR3: TGCGCCAGCAGCCAAGATCACGGGCAGCCCCAGCATTTT.